The 22 T cell receptor beta chains below were found in one sample sequenced in a study of T cell changes during pregnancy in multiple sclerosis (dated by TCRdb to between 2018 and 2021). The library was generated by the immunoSEQ multiplex PCR assay. TCRdb retrieved this table from immuneACCESS and kept in-frame rearrangements only. Not all clones are present; in checked studies, unresolved V genes account for under half, and no reason is known for the remainder. Present in this sample are tens of thousands of clones, more than 85% of which were seen just once. The ten largest clones add up to roughly 0.29% of the sample. The source was CD4+ T cells from peripheral blood mononuclear cells, collected in the third trimester of pregnancy. Receptors were obtained from a female donor in good health, enrolled as a control in a pregnancy study.

This chain links TRBV7-3 with TRBJ1-2; TRBD1 matches 11 bases. Germline V lookup: CDR1 SGHTA, CDR2 FQGTGA. With 1 base clipped from V and 8 bases from J, the junction kept 6 bases outside the gene matches. The CDR3 totals 15 residues. Here the CDR3 reads CASSLRGGQGEGYTF. The CDR3 DNA sequence: TGTGCCAGCAGCTTAAGGGGGGGACAGGGGGAAGGCTACACCTTC.

This sequence joins TRBV7-2 and TRBJ1-3, with D possibly TRBD1 on 5 matching bases. The CDR3 totals 16 residues. V lost 0 bases, J lost 2 bases, and 11 bases lay in between. Germline V gene lookup returns CDR1 SGHTA and CDR2 FQGNSA. CDR3 sequence (DNA): TGTGCCAGCAGCTTAGCCCTGGGGGGGACTGGAAACACCATATATTTT. This sequence encodes CASSLALGGTGNTIYF.

The chain recombines TRBV18 with TRBJ1-5, with 8 bases fitting TRBD1. Trimming cost V 3 bases and J 6 bases; bases outside gene matches: 4. Germline CDR1 KGHSH, CDR2 LQKENI. The CDR3 has 14 residues. The CDR3 sequence: CASSPGQAGQPQHF. The CDR3 region has the DNA TGTGCCAGCTCACCGGGACAGGCGGGTCAGCCCCAGCATTTT.

The chain carries TRBV30 and TRBJ1-4; no clear D gene. Trimming took off 0 bases at V and 6 bases at J, with 5 bases between the two ends. The CDR3 contains 12 residues. The V gene's germline CDR1 is GTSNPN and CDR2 SVGIG (reference sequence). CDR3 DNA: TGTGCCTGGAGTGTACTCCATGAAAAACTGTTTTTT. Translating gives CAWSVLHEKLFF. The complete variable domain, with remaining parts taken from reference TRBV30 and TRBJ1-4, reads SQTIHQWPATLVQPVGSPLSLECTVEGTSNPNLYWYRQAAGRGLQLLFYSVGIGQISSEVPQNLSASRPQDRQFILSSKKLLLSDSGFYLCAWSVLHEKLFFGSGTQLSVL.

The V gene is TRBV6-1, the J gene TRBJ2-7; no clear D gene. Germline CDR1 MNHNS, CDR2 SASEGT. V was clipped by 7 bases and J by 0 bases, with 13 bases between them. The CDR3 loop spans 14 amino acids. The CDR3 protein is CASTQQFGSYEQYF. DNA for the CDR3: TGTGCCAGCACACAGCAATTTGGCTCCTACGAGCAGTACTTC.

This clone was observed once. This chain links TRBV5-1 with TRBJ2-7; the D gene is possibly TRBD2 (5 bases). The CDR3 sequence is 16 residues long. CDR1 and CDR2 from the germline V gene are SGHRS and YFSETQ. The V gene lost 3 bases and the J gene lost 4 bases, with 20 bases spanning the gap. The CDR3, as DNA: TGCGCCAGCAGCTCCCAACTCGGGGTCGTAGCTTACGAGCAGTACTTC. As protein: CASSSQLGVVAYEQYF.

This chain links TRBV6-4 with TRBJ2-2; 16 bases are shared with TRBD2. This CDR3 region has 19 residues. The germline V gene has CDR1 MRHNA and CDR2 SNTAGT. Losses at the gene ends were 2 bases for V and 6 bases for J; bases not matched to a gene: 9. DNA for the CDR3: TGTGCCAGCAGTGACACGGGACTAGCGGGGGGGCCAATTTCCGGGGAGCTGTTTTTT. Translated: CASSDTGLAGGPISGELFF.

This chain links TRBV20-1 with TRBJ2-1, with D perhaps TRBD2 (5 bases). The germline V and J ends were trimmed by 6 bases and 8 bases, with 11 bases remaining between them. CDR1 DFQATT and CDR2 SNEGSKA come from the germline V gene (reference sequence). The CDR3 contains 11 residues. DNA of the CDR3: TGCAGTGCAGAGAGAGGGTATGAGCAGTTCTTC. Translated, it gives CSAERGYEQFF.

V is TRBV5-1 and J is TRBJ1-2, with D perhaps matching TRBD1 (6 bases). The CDR3 has 15 amino acids. Germline V gene data show CDR1 as SGHRS and CDR2 as YFSETQ. V was trimmed by 0 bases and J by 7 bases, leaving 16 bases between them. The DNA of the CDR3 is TGCGCCAGCAGCTTGGCGGGGCAGGGGATGCGTGGCTACACCTTC. As protein: CASSLAGQGMRGYTF.

The rearrangement links TRBV6-1 to TRBJ2-3; TRBD1 matches 8 bases. CDR3 length: 15 residues. Germline CDR1 and CDR2: MNHNS and SASEGT. V gave up 4 bases and J gave up 4 bases; unmatched junction bases: 7. The CDR3 reads CASSAQGARADTQYF. CDR3 bases: TGTGCCAGCAGTGCGCAGGGGGCAAGGGCAGATACGCAGTATTTT.

V and J are TRBV19 and TRBJ1-2; D gene uncertain. CDR3 length: 13 amino acids. In germline, CDR1 is LNHDA, CDR2 SQIVND (reference sequence). The V end lost 3 bases, the J end lost 4 bases, and 9 bases lay between the germline ends. This chain's CDR3 is CASSIGRSYGYTF. Written as DNA, the CDR3 is TGTGCCAGTAGTATTGGCAGAAGCTATGGCTACACCTTC.

The rearrangement links TRBV7-9 to TRBJ1-5, with 9 bases lining up with TRBD1. This CDR3 has 18 amino acids. The V segment lost 7 bases and the J segment 2 bases; nucleotides outside the gene matches: 15. Germline V gene lookup returns CDR1 SEHNR and CDR2 FQNEAQ (reference sequence). CDR3 bases: TGTGCCAGCACCACGGGACAGGGCGGGCTGGGCGGCAATCAGCCCCAGCATTTT. Translated: CASTTGQGGLGGNQPQHF.

The V and J genes are TRBV6-1 and TRBJ2-5; 11 bases align to TRBD1. V gave up 5 bases and J gave up 7 bases; unmatched junction bases: 9. Germline CDR1 and CDR2: MNHNS and SASEGT. The CDR3 totals 15 residues. CDR3 DNA: TGTGCCAGCAGTCCCCGGGACAGGGGGTCCATGACCCAGTACTTC. It codes for CASSPRDRGSMTQYF.

V and J are TRBV5-1 and TRBJ1-2; D remains ambiguous. The CDR3 is 15 amino acids. Trimming took 4 bases from V and 0 from J, leaving 13 bases between them. Germline CDR1 is SGHRS and CDR2 is YFSETQ. The chain's CDR3 is CASSAGIAANYGYTF. The CDR3, as DNA: TGCGCCAGCAGCGCCGGGATCGCAGCTAACTATGGCTACACCTTC.

V usage is TRBV19 and J usage is TRBJ2-7; 7 bases map to TRBD1. The CDR3 length is 13 residues. Germline CDR1 and CDR2: LNHDA and SQIVND (reference sequence). After removal of 4 bases from V and 6 bases from J, the junction contained 6 bases not matched to a gene. The DNA of the CDR3 is TGTGCCAGTAGTACGACACAGGGGTTCGAGCAGTACTTC. Translation gives CASSTTQGFEQYF. The complete variable domain, with remaining parts taken from reference TRBV19 and TRBJ2-7, reads DGGITQSPKYLFRKEGQNVTLSCEQNLNHDAMYWYRQDPGQGLRLIYYSQIVNDFQKGDIAEGYSVSREKKESFPLTVTSAQKNPTAFYLCASSTTQGFEQYFGPGTRLTVT.

V is TRBV7-3 and J is TRBJ2-1; possibly TRBD2 for D (6 bases). Germline V gene sequence: CDR1 SGHTA, CDR2 FQGTGA. V was shortened by 5 bases and J by 6 bases, with 8 bases between the two germline ends. This CDR3 spans 12 amino acids. The CDR3 coding sequence is TGTGCCAGCAGCCGGGGGAGCAATGAGCAGTTCTTC. Amino acids: CASSRGSNEQFF.

In nucleotides, the CDR3 is TGCGCCAGCAGGGGCGGCGGGGCGGGTGGCACTGAAGCTTTCTTT. It codes for CASRGGGAGGTEAFF. The chain recombines TRBV10-2 with TRBJ1-1; possible D gene TRBD1, 5 bases. Trimming removed 6 bases from V and 4 bases from J, with 18 bases in between. Germline CDR1 WSHSY, CDR2 SAAADI. This CDR3 spans 15 amino acids.

The chain has TRBV18 and TRBJ2-7, with D tentatively TRBD1 (6 bases). The CDR3 loop spans 14 amino acids. The V end lost 3 bases, the J end lost 2 bases, and 11 bases lay between the germline ends. CDR1 KGHSH and CDR2 LQKENI come from the germline V gene. CDR3 loop: CASSPPGQAYEQYF. Here the CDR3 DNA reads TGTGCCAGCTCACCCCCGGGACAAGCCTACGAGCAGTACTTC.

This clone was seen only once. The chain joins TRBV27 to TRBJ2-2; possible D gene TRBD2, 6 bases. This CDR3 comprises 17 residues. Deletions cut 3 bases from V and 5 bases from J, with 19 bases between. The germline gives CDR1 MNHEY, CDR2 SMNVEV (reference sequence). DNA of the CDR3: TGTGCCAGCAGTTTTGCGCGCGGGGTGGGTCATACCGGGGAGCTGTTTTTT. The encoded protein is CASSFARGVGHTGELFF.

This chain uses TRBV14 with TRBJ2-7; D is perhaps TRBD2 (6 bases). In germline, CDR1 is SGHDN, CDR2 FVKESK. Trimming took 2 bases from V and 3 from J, leaving 23 bases between them. The CDR3 sequence is 18 residues long. This chain's CDR3 is CASSQMEGGVGRYYEQYF. The CDR3 bases are TGTGCCAGCAGCCAAATGGAAGGAGGGGTCGGCCGATACTACGAGCAGTACTTC.

The chain recombines TRBV5-1 with TRBJ1-2; 7 positions agree with TRBD1. Germline loops: CDR1 SGHRS, CDR2 YFSETQ. After removal of 0 bases from V and 5 bases from J, the junction contained 4 bases not matched to a gene. The CDR3 has 14 residues. The CDR3 DNA sequence: TGCGCCAGCAGCTTGGCCTTGACAGGGTATGGCTACACCTTC. The encoded protein is CASSLALTGYGYTF. The full variable domain, with the rest looked up from reference TRBV5-1 and TRBJ1-2, is KAGVTQTPRYLIKTRGQQVTLSCSPISGHRSVSWYQQTPGQGLQFLFEYFSETQRNKGNFPGRFSGRQFSNSRSEMNVSTLELGDSALYLCASSLALTGYGYTFGSGTRLTVV.

The chain links TRBV4-3 to TRBJ2-7, with D uncertain. The CDR3 loop spans 15 amino acids. CDR1 and CDR2 from the germline V gene are LGHNA and YSLEER. The V end was cut by 0 bases, the J end by 7 bases, with 16 bases between. The CDR3, as DNA: TGCGCCAGCAGCCAAGATAGCAGTGGTGAGAGGGAGCAGTACTTC. The encoded protein is CASSQDSSGEREQYF.